The next 9 T cell receptor beta chains were all read from a single sample in a study of CD8 T cells in ankylosing spondylitis. Findings and limits, study-wide: About 8 highly homologous variants made up a TCR beta motif, and this motif appeared characteristic of ankylosing spondylitis blood.

One entry per CDR3 protein results from TCRdb running MiXCR on the 5' RACE reads. Among some 840,000 distinct CDR3 sequences listed, approximately 12% were seen once. These TCRs' antigens remain unknown. Sequenced sample: blood, either unsorted or a sorted T cell fraction (not recorded which). Receptor source: a male donor with ankylosing spondylitis.

The table lists this clonotype with many counts. The CDR3 loop is CASTWGRYNEQFF. The CDR3 DNA sequence: TGCGCCAGCACCTGGGGCAGATACAATGAGCAGTTCTTC. The V call is TRBV5-1, the J call TRBJ2-1; D is possibly TRBD1 (5 bases). Trimming pared 6 bases from V and 4 bases from J, leaving 11 bases between. CDR3 length: 13 residues. Germline loops: CDR1 SGHRS, CDR2 YFSETQ. Complete variable domain (other parts from reference TRBV5-1 and TRBJ2-1): KAGVTQTPRYLIKTRGQQVTLSCSPISGHRSVSWYQQTPGQGLQFLFEYFSETQRNKGNFPGRFSGRQFSNSRSEMNVSTLELGDSALYLCASTWGRYNEQFFGPGTRLTVL.

The chain uses TRBV7-2 and TRBJ1-1, with D uncertain. Looked up from germline, CDR1 is SGHTA and CDR2 is FQGNSA. CDR3 length: 14 residues. Trimming took off 3 bases at V and 0 bases at J, with 8 bases between the two ends. The CDR3 nucleotides read TGTGCCAGCAGCTTTGGCAGTGTGAACACTGAAGCTTTCTTT. Protein: CASSFGSVNTEAFF.

The sample holds a few counts of this clonotype. The genes are TRBV20-1 and TRBJ2-1, with 8 bases aligning to TRBD1. Germline CDR1 DFQATT, CDR2 SNEGSKA (reference sequence). This CDR3 is built from 15 residues. Trimming took 3 bases from V and 8 from J; bases not matched to a gene: 12. CDR3 residues: CSASDRTGPMDEQFF. The CDR3 DNA sequence: TGCAGTGCTAGCGACCGGACAGGGCCGATGGATGAGCAGTTCTTC.

This chain uses TRBV9 with TRBJ1-2, with D possibly matching TRBD1 (6 bases). CDR3 size: 16 residues. V lost 3 bases, J lost 8 bases, and 23 bases lay in between. Germline V gene data show CDR1 as SGDLS and CDR2 as YYNGEE. The CDR3 DNA is TGTGCCAGCAGCGACTCCCCGGGACACCTCCTTCGGGGCTACACCTTC. Its protein is CASSDSPGHLLRGYTF.

The V and J genes are TRBV10-3 and TRBJ1-2; TRBD1 matches 9 bases. V gave up 3 bases and J gave up 7 bases; unmatched junction bases: 6. This CDR3 spans 14 amino acids. In germline, CDR1 is ENHRY, CDR2 SYGVKD. CDR3 sequence: CAISDPRDRAGYTF. CDR3 DNA sequence: TGTGCCATCAGTGATCCCCGGGACAGGGCTGGCTACACCTTC.

This clonotype was detected a few times. The DNA of the CDR3 is TGTGCCAGCAGTTCGTACCAACTAGGGTTGAGGTATTTT. This encodes CASSSYQLGLRYF. The chain joins TRBV27 to TRBJ2-3; D might be TRBD2 (5 bases). Germline lookup yields CDR1 MNHEY and CDR2 SMNVEV (reference sequence). Between the trimmed V and J ends, which lost 4 bases and 14 bases, there was a span of 19 bases. The CDR3 consists of 13 residues.

The chain couples TRBV6-2 or TRBV6-3 to TRBJ2-1, with a tentative D call TRBD2 (5 bases). The CDR3 contains 15 residues. Trimming shortened V by 2 bases and J by 4 bases, and 12 bases separated the two germline ends. Germline loops: CDR1 MNHEY, CDR2 SVGEGT. The CDR3 spells CASSYRRGSYNEQFF. In DNA, the CDR3 is TGTGCCAGCAGTTACCGCCGAGGGAGTTACAATGAGCAGTTCTTC.

This clonotype was seen repeatedly, ten times or more. The V gene is TRBV9, the J gene TRBJ1-1; D is ambiguous. This CDR3 region has 13 residues. V gave up 0 bases and J gave up 1 base, with 4 bases separating them. Germline CDR1 SGDLS, CDR2 YYNGEE. The CDR3 sequence is CASSVGRNTEAFF. The CDR3 DNA reads as TGTGCCAGCAGCGTAGGGAGGAACACTGAAGCTTTCTTT.

At least ten counts were recorded for this clonotype. The chain employs TRBV5-5 and TRBJ2-1; 12 bases fit TRBD2. CDR1 and CDR2 (germline): SGHKS, YYEKEE (reference sequence). Germline trimming cut 4 bases from V and 6 bases from J; bases unmatched to any gene: 8. This CDR3 spans 16 amino acids. This chain's CDR3 is CASSPTGLAGRNEQFF. DNA of the CDR3: TGTGCCAGCAGCCCAACGGGACTAGCGGGCCGCAATGAGCAGTTCTTC.